A single sample gave rise to the 15 T cell receptor beta chains below, sequenced in a study of beta chain features in type 1 diabetes. The study reverse transcribed the entire isolated RNA, so it sequenced expressed TCRB transcripts. Data came from immunoSEQ multiplex PCR; TCRdb stores just in-frame clones and leaves some out. Among 200,000 to 250,000 clones listed, 9.6% were seen once. The specimen was naive CD4+ T cells from blood. The receptors were gathered from a woman aged 18-30 years in good health.

This clone was found a few times. This chain uses TRBV12-5 with TRBJ2-2; possible D gene TRBD2, 6 bases. The V end was cut by 6 bases, the J end by 6 bases, with 8 bases between. This CDR3 spans 12 amino acids. Germline loops: CDR1 LGHNT, CDR2 FRNRAP. The CDR3 bases are TGTGCTAGTGGGGGGGGTCCCGGGGAGCTGTTTTTT. Its protein is CASGGGPGELFF.

This clone was picked up a small number of times. This chain connects TRBV7-6 to TRBJ2-3; 7 nucleotides line up with TRBD1. J lost 1 base, V lost 1 base, and 2 bases had no gene match. The CDR3 has 15 amino acids. The germline CDR1 and CDR2 sequences are SGHVS and FNYEAQ. In nucleotides, the CDR3 is TGTGCCAGCAGCTTAGAGGGGGCGGGCACAGATACGCAGTATTTT. This codes for CASSLEGAGTDTQYF. Complete variable domain (other parts from reference TRBV7-6 and TRBJ2-3): GAGVSQSPRYKVTKRGQDVALRCDPISGHVSLYWYRQALGQGPEFLTYFNYEAQQDKSGLPNDRFSAERPEGSISTLTIQRTEQRDSAMYRCASSLEGAGTDTQYFGPGTRLTVL.

This sequence joins TRBV2 and TRBJ2-7; the match to TRBD1 covers 12 bases. Germline CDR1 and CDR2: SNHLY and FYNNEI. The CDR3 runs 14 residues. V gave up 8 bases and J gave up 6 bases; unmatched junction bases: 8. The CDR3 region is CASWGGQGAGEQYF. The CDR3 nucleotides read TGTGCCAGCTGGGGGGGACAGGGGGCGGGCGAGCAGTACTTC.

This clone was counted between two and nine times. The chain is built from TRBV9 and TRBJ1-3; the D gene is possibly TRBD1 (5 bases). CDR1 and CDR2 (germline): SGDLS, YYNGEE. Trimming pared 2 bases from V and 0 bases from J, leaving 12 bases between. The CDR3 extends over 16 amino acids. The CDR3, as DNA: TGTGCCAGCAGCGTTCAACAGGTCAGCTCTGGAAACACCATATATTTT. The encoded protein is CASSVQQVSSGNTIYF.

This clone was counted between two and nine times. The chain is built from TRBV5-1 and TRBJ2-7; 9 nucleotides match TRBD2. V gave up 4 bases and J gave up 5 bases; unmatched junction bases: 10. Germline V lookup: CDR1 SGHRS, CDR2 YFSETQ. The CDR3 contains 15 residues. The DNA for the CDR3 is TGCGCCAGCAGCCCGGGATCTAGCGGGATCGACGAGCAGTACTTC. The encoded protein is CASSPGSSGIDEQYF.

The chain recombines TRBV18 with TRBJ1-2; no firm D call. V shed 3 bases and J shed 7 bases, with 12 bases lying between them. The germline V gene encodes CDR1 KGHSH and CDR2 LQKENI. The CDR3 length is 13 residues. The CDR3 protein is CASSPDSASGYTF. The CDR3 DNA reads as TGTGCCAGCTCACCGGACTCTGCTAGTGGCTACACCTTC.

The chain combines TRBV18 with TRBJ2-7; 9 bases line up with TRBD1. CDR3 length: 15 amino acids. V shed 3 bases and J 4 bases; nucleotides not matched to a gene: 7. The germline V gene has CDR1 KGHSH and CDR2 LQKENI. The CDR3 nucleotides read TGTGCCAGCTCACCTTCCGGGACAGGGTGGTACGAGCAGTACTTC. This sequence encodes CASSPSGTGWYEQYF. Full variable domain (missing parts from reference TRBV18 and TRBJ2-7): NAGVMQNPRHLVRRRGQEARLRCSPMKGHSHVYWYRQLPEEGLKFMVYLQKENIIDESGMPKERFSAEFPKEGPSILRIQQVVRGDSAAYFCASSPSGTGWYEQYFGPGTRLTVT.

This clone was observed a handful of times. V usage is TRBV30 and J usage is TRBJ1-5, with a weak D call TRBD1 (5 bases). This CDR3 region has 18 residues. V shed 4 bases and J shed 2 bases, with 24 bases lying between them. Looked up from germline, CDR1 is GTSNPN and CDR2 is SVGIG (reference sequence). The CDR3 nucleotides read TGTGCCTGGATTTTTCGGGACTCGCGAGCCGGGGGCAATCAGCCCCAGCATTTT. Translation gives CAWIFRDSRAGGNQPQHF.

The V gene is TRBV27, the J gene TRBJ2-1; TRBD2 aligns across 7 bases. Trimming cost V 5 bases and J 3 bases; bases outside gene matches: 13. Germline V gene lookup returns CDR1 MNHEY and CDR2 SMNVEV (reference sequence). CDR3 size: 17 residues. Here the CDR3 DNA reads TGTGCCAGCAGTCCAGGGACTACCCAGATGAACTACAATGAGCAGTTCTTC. Translation: CASSPGTTQMNYNEQFF.

The rearrangement joins TRBV9 to TRBJ1-4; 7 bases are a match to TRBD1. This CDR3 region has 13 residues. Germline CDR1 is SGDLS and CDR2 is YYNGEE. V lost 3 bases to trimming and J lost 8 bases; unmatched junction nucleotides: 4. CDR3 in DNA: TGTGCCAGCAGCGCAGGGGGAAGGGAAAAACTGTTTTTT. Translation: CASSAGGREKLFF.

This clone came up a few times. The rearrangement uses TRBV19 and TRBJ2-7; 8 bases line up with TRBD2. This CDR3 comprises 15 residues. J was trimmed by 0 bases and V by 6 bases; bases with no gene match: 7. Germline V gene lookup returns CDR1 LNHDA and CDR2 SQIVND (reference sequence). The CDR3 reads CASRGAGVGSYEQYF. The CDR3 DNA follows: TGTGCCAGTAGAGGAGCGGGGGTCGGCTCCTACGAGCAGTACTTC. Full variable domain (outside the CDR3, taken from reference TRBV19 and TRBJ2-7): DGGITQSPKYLFRKEGQNVTLSCEQNLNHDAMYWYRQDPGQGLRLIYYSQIVNDFQKGDIAEGYSVSREKKESFPLTVTSAQKNPTAFYLCASRGAGVGSYEQYFGPGTRLTVT.

This clone was detected a few times. The V gene is TRBV2, the J gene TRBJ2-1; TRBD2 aligns across 8 bases. The CDR3 extends over 16 amino acids. CDR1 SNHLY and CDR2 FYNNEI come from the germline V gene. V shed 3 bases, J shed 0 bases, and the junction held 4 bases outside the gene matches. CDR3 region: CASSEALAGSYNEQFF. In nucleotides, the CDR3 is TGTGCCAGCAGTGAGGCCCTAGCGGGCTCCTACAATGAGCAGTTCTTC.

The sample holds a few counts of this clone. J is TRBJ2-7 and V is TRBV7-6; perhaps TRBD1 as D (6 bases). The CDR3 loop spans 14 amino acids. CDR1 and CDR2 from the germline V gene are SGHVS and FNYEAQ. With 2 bases removed from V and 2 bases from J, the gap between germline ends came to 10 bases. CDR3 nucleotides: TGTGCCAGCAGCTTAAGGCAGGGGCCCTACGAGCAGTACTTC. It yields the protein CASSLRQGPYEQYF.

The chain employs TRBV5-1 and TRBJ2-3; TRBD1 aligns across 7 bases. V lost 1 base and J lost 2; bases outside the gene matches: 7. CDR3 length: 16 amino acids. The germline gives CDR1 SGHRS, CDR2 YFSETQ. The CDR3, as DNA: TGCGCCAGCAGCTTGCTTGAGGGGGCCCCCACAGATACGCAGTATTTT. This translates into CASSLLEGAPTDTQYF.

This clone was observed a few times. This sequence joins TRBV6-1 and TRBJ1-5; D gene unclear. Germline CDR1 and CDR2: MNHNS and SASEGT. V was shortened by 6 bases and J by 6 bases, with 9 bases between the two germline ends. The CDR3 is 12 residues long. CDR3 sequence: CASREGGQPQHF. In DNA, the CDR3 is TGTGCCAGCAGGGAGGGAGGTCAGCCCCAGCATTTT.